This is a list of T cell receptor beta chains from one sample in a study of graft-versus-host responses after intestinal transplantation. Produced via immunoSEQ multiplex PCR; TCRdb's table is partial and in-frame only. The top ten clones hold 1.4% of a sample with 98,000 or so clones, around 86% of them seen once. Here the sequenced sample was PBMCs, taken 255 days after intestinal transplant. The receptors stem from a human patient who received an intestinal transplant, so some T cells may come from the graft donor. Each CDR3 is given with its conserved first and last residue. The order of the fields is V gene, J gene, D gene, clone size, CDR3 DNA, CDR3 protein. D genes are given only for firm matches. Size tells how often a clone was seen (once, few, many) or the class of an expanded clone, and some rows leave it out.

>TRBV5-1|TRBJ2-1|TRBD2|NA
TGCGCCAGCAGCAAAAGAGGGGCTAGCGGGAACAATGAGCAGTTCTTC
CASSKRGASGNNEQFF
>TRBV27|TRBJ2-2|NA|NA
TGTGCCAGCAGTTTCACAGGGACCGGGGAGCTGTTTTTT
CASSFTGTGELFF
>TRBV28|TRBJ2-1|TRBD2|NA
TGTGCCAGCAGCCTAGCGGGAGAGGACAATGAGCAGTTCTTC
CASSLAGEDNEQFF
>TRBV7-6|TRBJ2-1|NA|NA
TGTGCCAGCAGCTTAAGGGGGACCTACAATGAGCAGTTCTTC
CASSLRGTYNEQFF
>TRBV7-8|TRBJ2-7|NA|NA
TGTGCCAGCAGCTTAGTAGACGGGACCAGCTCCTACGAGCAGTACTTC
CASSLVDGTSSYEQYF
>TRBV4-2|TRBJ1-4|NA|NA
TGTGCCAGCAGCATACACAAGGACAGTTCCGAAAAACTGTTTTTT
CASSIHKDSSEKLFF
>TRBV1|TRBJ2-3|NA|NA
TGCACCAGTAGGGGAAGCACAGATACGCAGTATTTT
CTSRGSTDTQYF
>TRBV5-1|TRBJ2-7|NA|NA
TGCGCCAGCAGCCCCCAACCGGGACAAGCGTCCTACGAGCAGTACTTC
CASSPQPGQASYEQYF
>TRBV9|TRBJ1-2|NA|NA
TGTGCCAGCAGCGTAGATCGCTATGGCTACACCTTC
CASSVDRYGYTF
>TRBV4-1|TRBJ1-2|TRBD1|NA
TGCGCCAGCAGCCAAGGGCCTTGGGACAGCACTAACTATGGCTACACCTTC
CASSQGPWDSTNYGYTF
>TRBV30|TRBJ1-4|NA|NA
TGTGCCTGGAGTGTAACCGGGGGTTGGAATGAAAAACTGTTTTTT
CAWSVTGGWNEKLFF
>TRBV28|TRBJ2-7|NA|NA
TGTGCCAGCAGACCCCCCGGGACAACCTACGAGCAGTACTTC
CASRPPGTTYEQYF
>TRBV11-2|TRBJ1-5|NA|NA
TGTGCCAGCAGCTTCGGTCCGAGACCAAATCAGCCCCAGCATTTT
CASSFGPRPNQPQHF
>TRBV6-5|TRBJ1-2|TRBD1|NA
TGTGCCAGCAGTTCCGGGACAGGGAACTATGGCTACACCTTC
CASSSGTGNYGYTF
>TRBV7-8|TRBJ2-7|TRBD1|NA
TGTGCCAGCAGCCCCCGCGGACAGGTCTACGAGCAGTACTTC
CASSPRGQVYEQYF
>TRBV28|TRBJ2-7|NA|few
TGTGCCAGCACCTCCCTGACAGGTTCCTACGAGCAGTACTTC
CASTSLTGSYEQYF
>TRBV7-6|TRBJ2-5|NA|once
TGTGCCAGCAGCATCTCGGGAACGGGGACCCAGTACTTC
CASSISGTGTQYF
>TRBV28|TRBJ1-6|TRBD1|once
TGTGCCAGCAGTTCAACCGTGACAGGGAATAATTCACCCCTCCACTTT
CASSSTVTGNNSPLHF
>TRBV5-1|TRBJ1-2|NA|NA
TGCGCCAGCAGTAGGACAGCGGAAAACTATGGCTACACCTTC
CASSRTAENYGYTF
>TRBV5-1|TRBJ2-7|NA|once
TGCGCCAGCAGCTTGGGAGGGGGAGGATACTACGAGCAGTACTTC
CASSLGGGGYYEQYF
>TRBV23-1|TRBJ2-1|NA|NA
TGCGCCGGTAGGGGAACTACCACCGGAGCCTACAATGAGCAGTTCTTC
CAGRGTTTGAYNEQFF
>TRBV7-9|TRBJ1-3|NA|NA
TGTGCCAGCAGTCCGCCTGGACGGGGAAACACCATATATTTT
CASSPPGRGNTIYF
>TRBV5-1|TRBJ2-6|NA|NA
TGCGCCAGCAGCGGCAGGACAGCGAATTTCTCTGGGGCCAACGTCCTGACTTTC
CASSGRTANFSGANVLTF